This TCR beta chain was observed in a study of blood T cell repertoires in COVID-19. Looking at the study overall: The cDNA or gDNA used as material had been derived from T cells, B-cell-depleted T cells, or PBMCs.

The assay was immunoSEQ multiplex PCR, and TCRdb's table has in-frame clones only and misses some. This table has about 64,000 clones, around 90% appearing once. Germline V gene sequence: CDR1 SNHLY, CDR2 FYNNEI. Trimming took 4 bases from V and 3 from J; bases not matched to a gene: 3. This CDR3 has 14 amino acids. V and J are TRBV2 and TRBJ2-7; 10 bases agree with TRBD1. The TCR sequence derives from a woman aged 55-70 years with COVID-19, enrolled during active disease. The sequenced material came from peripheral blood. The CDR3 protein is CASSGGQGSYEQYF. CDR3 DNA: TGTGCCAGCAGTGGGGGACAGGGGAGCTACGAGCAGTACTTC.